The rows below give T cell receptor beta chains drawn from one sample of a study of CD8+ T cells in alopecia areata. Assay: immunoSEQ multiplex PCR; the TCRdb copy retains only in-frame clones and omits some. Seen here are about 220,000 clones, more than 45% observed once, and the top ten hold about 1.6%. Here the sequenced sample was CD4+ T cells sorted from blood, taken at week 4, from a patient treated with tofacitinib. The receptors derive from a human donor with alopecia areata. CDR3s include the opening cysteine and the closing phenylalanine or tryptophan. Each record gives: clone size, J gene, D gene, V gene, CDR3 DNA, CDR3 protein. The D gene is left open where the match is weak. The size of a clone is reported for some rows only, either as once, few or many, or as a class for expanded clones.

clone size: -; J gene: TRBJ1-2; D gene: -; V gene: TRBV2; CDR3 DNA: TGTGCCAGCAGTGAAGCCCAAGCCGGGGGCTATGGCTACACCTTC; CDR3 protein: CASSEAQAGGYGYTF
clone size: many; J gene: TRBJ2-5; D gene: -; V gene: TRBV7-6; CDR3 DNA: TGTGCCAGCTCCCAGGCTGTCCAAGAGACCCAGTACTTC; CDR3 protein: CASSQAVQETQYF
clone size: few; J gene: TRBJ2-7; D gene: -; V gene: TRBV29-1; CDR3 DNA: TGCAGCGTTGAGTTGGTCCGGGACGAGCAGTACTTC; CDR3 protein: CSVELVRDEQYF
clone size: -; J gene: TRBJ1-1; D gene: -; V gene: TRBV4-3; CDR3 DNA: TGCGCCAGCAGCCAAGTGTTGGTAGGAGGGGAAGCTTTCTTT; CDR3 protein: CASSQVLVGGEAFF
clone size: -; J gene: TRBJ1-6; D gene: -; V gene: TRBV30; CDR3 DNA: TGTGCCTGGAGGAGCTCCTATAATTCACCCCTCCACTTT; CDR3 protein: CAWRSSYNSPLHF
clone size: -; J gene: TRBJ2-3; D gene: -; V gene: TRBV6-6; CDR3 DNA: TGTGCCAGCAGTTACCCGGGGCGGGGCACAGATACGCAGTATTTT; CDR3 protein: CASSYPGRGTDTQYF
clone size: -; J gene: TRBJ2-2; D gene: -; V gene: TRBV6-1; CDR3 DNA: TGTGCCAGCAGTGACAGGGGCGACACCGGGGAGCTGTTTTTT; CDR3 protein: CASSDRGDTGELFF
clone size: -; J gene: TRBJ1-2; D gene: -; V gene: TRBV6-5; CDR3 DNA: TGTGCCAGCACGGAGGGGACTCGCGGCTACACCTTC; CDR3 protein: CASTEGTRGYTF
clone size: few; J gene: TRBJ1-2; D gene: TRBD1; V gene: TRBV7-2; CDR3 DNA: TGTGCCAGCAGCTTAGGGACAGGGGGTTCTTATGGCTACACCTTC; CDR3 protein: CASSLGTGGSYGYTF
clone size: -; J gene: TRBJ1-1; D gene: -; V gene: TRBV11-3; CDR3 DNA: TGTGCCAGCAGCTTAGGCAGGAACACTGAAGCTTTCTTT; CDR3 protein: CASSLGRNTEAFF
clone size: -; J gene: TRBJ2-7; D gene: -; V gene: TRBV29-1; CDR3 DNA: TGCAGCGTTGATAGGACCTTAGAGGGGAAGCGGGTCCACGAGCAGTACTTC; CDR3 protein: CSVDRTLEGKRVHEQYF
clone size: -; J gene: TRBJ2-2; D gene: TRBD2; V gene: TRBV7-2; CDR3 DNA: TGTGCCAGTCGACTAGCAGATACCGGGGAGCTGTTTTTT; CDR3 protein: CASRLADTGELFF
clone size: -; J gene: TRBJ2-2; D gene: -; V gene: TRBV23-1; CDR3 DNA: TGCGCCAGCAGTCCCAGGGAGGCCCCCTTTGCGAACACCGGGGAGCTGTTTTTT; CDR3 protein: CASSPREAPFANTGELFF
clone size: few; J gene: TRBJ2-5; D gene: TRBD1; V gene: TRBV29-1; CDR3 DNA: TGCAGCGCCAGACAGGGGCAAGAGACCCAGTACTTC; CDR3 protein: CSARQGQETQYF
clone size: -; J gene: TRBJ1-2; D gene: -; V gene: TRBV2; CDR3 DNA: TGTGCCAGCAGTACCTCCCCGCAGCAGGGCTATGGCTACACCTTC; CDR3 protein: CASSTSPQQGYGYTF
clone size: -; J gene: TRBJ2-1; D gene: TRBD2; V gene: TRBV5-1; CDR3 DNA: TGCGCCAGCAGCTTGCCTAGCGGGGGGGCCCGGAGTGAGCAGTTCTTC; CDR3 protein: CASSLPSGGARSEQFF
clone size: once; J gene: TRBJ2-2; D gene: -; V gene: TRBV29-1; CDR3 DNA: TGCAGCGCCCAATCGGGGACGAACACCGGGGAGCTGTTTTTT; CDR3 protein: CSAQSGTNTGELFF
clone size: -; J gene: TRBJ1-2; D gene: -; V gene: TRBV7-2; CDR3 DNA: TGTGCCAGCAGCTTAACTGTACAGCCGGGCTATGGCTACACCTTC; CDR3 protein: CASSLTVQPGYGYTF
clone size: -; J gene: TRBJ2-5; D gene: TRBD2; V gene: TRBV4-3; CDR3 DNA: TGCGCCAGCAGCCAAGAACCCGGGGGGTCTGAGACCCAGTACTTC; CDR3 protein: CASSQEPGGSETQYF
clone size: -; J gene: TRBJ2-7; D gene: TRBD1; V gene: TRBV6-5; CDR3 DNA: TGTGCCAGCAGGCTGAGCTACAGGGGTAGCTACGAGCAGTACTTC; CDR3 protein: CASRLSYRGSYEQYF
clone size: few; J gene: TRBJ1-5; D gene: TRBD1; V gene: TRBV2; CDR3 DNA: TGTGCCAGCAGGATCAGGGGGGATCAGCCCCAGCATTTT; CDR3 protein: CASRIRGDQPQHF
clone size: -; J gene: TRBJ2-2; D gene: -; V gene: TRBV25-1; CDR3 DNA: TGTGCCAGCAGTGAACTTGACGTGTTAGGCGACCTCACCGGGGAGCTGTTTTTT; CDR3 protein: CASSELDVLGDLTGELFF
clone size: -; J gene: TRBJ1-5; D gene: -; V gene: TRBV10-2; CDR3 DNA: TGCGCCAGCAGTTCACGGGTATCTTTGGATCAGCCCCAGCATTTT; CDR3 protein: CASSSRVSLDQPQHF
clone size: many; J gene: TRBJ2-3; D gene: TRBD2; V gene: TRBV7-9; CDR3 DNA: TGTGCCAGCAGCTTTCGGCGGGGGGGCTTCACAGATACGCAGTATTTT; CDR3 protein: CASSFRRGGFTDTQYF
clone size: -; J gene: TRBJ2-7; D gene: -; V gene: TRBV7-2; CDR3 DNA: TGTGCCAGCAGCCCCCGGGACGCCAGCTCCTACGAGCAGTACTTC; CDR3 protein: CASSPRDASSYEQYF
clone size: -; J gene: TRBJ2-2; D gene: TRBD1; V gene: TRBV30; CDR3 DNA: TGTGCCCGGCGGACACAGGGGGTTAGCGGGGAGCTGTTTTTT; CDR3 protein: CARRTQGVSGELFF
clone size: -; J gene: TRBJ2-5; D gene: -; V gene: TRBV28; CDR3 DNA: TGTGCCAGCAGCGTGACTAGGCGAGAGACCCAGTACTTC; CDR3 protein: CASSVTRRETQYF
clone size: few; J gene: TRBJ1-5; D gene: -; V gene: TRBV11-3; CDR3 DNA: TGTGCCAGCAGCTTTTCGGGGCCTAATCAGCCCCAGCATTTT; CDR3 protein: CASSFSGPNQPQHF
clone size: -; J gene: TRBJ2-1; D gene: TRBD1; V gene: TRBV20-1; CDR3 DNA: TGCAGTGCTAGGGTAACAGGGGGCGGGTTCTTC; CDR3 protein: CSARVTGGGFF
clone size: -; J gene: TRBJ1-6; D gene: TRBD1; V gene: TRBV5-6; CDR3 DNA: TGTGCCAGCACCGGTCGACAGGGAGTGGATTCACCCCTCCACTTT; CDR3 protein: CASTGRQGVDSPLHF
clone size: -; J gene: TRBJ1-1; D gene: -; V gene: TRBV30; CDR3 DNA: TGTGCCTGGAGTGTTTCGGGGAGACGGACTGAAGCTTTCTTT; CDR3 protein: CAWSVSGRRTEAFF
clone size: -; J gene: TRBJ1-5; D gene: -; V gene: TRBV29-1; CDR3 DNA: TGCAGCCCCAAAATCGGGCAGCGATATCAGCCCCAGCATTTT; CDR3 protein: CSPKIGQRYQPQHF
clone size: -; J gene: TRBJ2-2; D gene: -; V gene: TRBV28; CDR3 DNA: TGTGCCAGCCTTGGTAGGGCACCGAACACCGGGGAGCTGTTTTTT; CDR3 protein: CASLGRAPNTGELFF
clone size: -; J gene: TRBJ2-1; D gene: TRBD2; V gene: TRBV7-8; CDR3 DNA: TGTGCCAGCAGCTTACCCCGATCTAGCGGGGGCCGAAGGGGTGAGCAGTTCTTC; CDR3 protein: CASSLPRSSGGRRGEQFF
clone size: -; J gene: TRBJ2-7; D gene: TRBD2; V gene: TRBV18; CDR3 DNA: TGTGCCAGCACCGGGACTAGATTCTACGAGCAGTACTTC; CDR3 protein: CASTGTRFYEQYF
clone size: -; J gene: TRBJ1-6; D gene: -; V gene: TRBV15; CDR3 DNA: TGTGCCACCAGCGGGGATGTCAGGGCCAATTCACCCCTCCACTTT; CDR3 protein: CATSGDVRANSPLHF
clone size: few; J gene: TRBJ2-2; D gene: -; V gene: TRBV29-1; CDR3 DNA: TGCAGCGTTGAAAGATCCACCGGGGAGCTGTTTTTT; CDR3 protein: CSVERSTGELFF
clone size: few; J gene: TRBJ1-2; D gene: TRBD1; V gene: TRBV27; CDR3 DNA: TGTGCCAGCAGTTTACAGGGGGAGTATGGCTACACCTTC; CDR3 protein: CASSLQGEYGYTF
clone size: few; J gene: TRBJ2-5; D gene: -; V gene: TRBV5-1; CDR3 DNA: TGCGCCAGCAGCTTTGGGGGGACAGCTCAAGAGACCCAGTACTTC; CDR3 protein: CASSFGGTAQETQYF
clone size: once; J gene: TRBJ1-5; D gene: -; V gene: TRBV30; CDR3 DNA: TGTGCCTGGAGTGTACGGACAGTTAATCAGCCCCAGCATTTT; CDR3 protein: CAWSVRTVNQPQHF
clone size: -; J gene: TRBJ1-1; D gene: -; V gene: TRBV6-5; CDR3 DNA: TGTGCCAGCAGATCTATACAGGGCCCTGAAGCTTTCTTT; CDR3 protein: CASRSIQGPEAFF
clone size: few; J gene: TRBJ1-2; D gene: -; V gene: TRBV29-1; CDR3 DNA: TGCAGCGTTGAGGAGGTCTATGGCTACACCTTC; CDR3 protein: CSVEEVYGYTF
clone size: -; J gene: TRBJ2-6; D gene: -; V gene: TRBV30; CDR3 DNA: TGTGCCTGGAGTGTCCTCGACAGAGGATATGGGGCCAACGTCCTGACTTTC; CDR3 protein: CAWSVLDRGYGANVLTF
clone size: few; J gene: TRBJ2-1; D gene: TRBD2; V gene: TRBV30; CDR3 DNA: TGTGCCTGGAGTCATAGCGGGGGCCCATACAATGAGCAGTTCTTC; CDR3 protein: CAWSHSGGPYNEQFF
clone size: -; J gene: TRBJ2-6; D gene: -; V gene: TRBV5-1; CDR3 DNA: TGCGCCAGCAGCTTGGTGGGACAAGCCTCTGGGGCCAACGTCCTGACTTTC; CDR3 protein: CASSLVGQASGANVLTF
clone size: -; J gene: TRBJ1-5; D gene: -; V gene: TRBV19; CDR3 DNA: TGTGCCAGCACCCGTCCGCCTGGCAATCAGCCCCAGCATTTT; CDR3 protein: CASTRPPGNQPQHF
clone size: -; J gene: TRBJ2-1; D gene: TRBD1; V gene: TRBV30; CDR3 DNA: TGTGCCTGGAGCGCCGGGACAGGGGGTATCTATGAGCAGTTCTTC; CDR3 protein: CAWSAGTGGIYEQFF
clone size: few; J gene: TRBJ1-4; D gene: TRBD1; V gene: TRBV4-1; CDR3 DNA: TGCGCCAGCAGCCAACAGACCGGGACAGGGGATGAAAAACTGTTTTTT; CDR3 protein: CASSQQTGTGDEKLFF
clone size: -; J gene: TRBJ1-4; D gene: TRBD1; V gene: TRBV30; CDR3 DNA: TGTGCCTGGAGTCAACAGGGGAGAAGCCTGTTTTTT; CDR3 protein: CAWSQQGRSLFF
clone size: few; J gene: TRBJ1-6; D gene: -; V gene: TRBV7-6; CDR3 DNA: TGTGCCAGCAGCTTTCGGACGGATAATTCACCCCTCCACTTT; CDR3 protein: CASSFRTDNSPLHF
clone size: -; J gene: TRBJ1-2; D gene: -; V gene: TRBV29-1; CDR3 DNA: TGCAGCGTTGTACCTGGCTACACCTTC; CDR3 protein: CSVVPGYTF